The clone carrying this TCR beta chain occurred once. Its antigen is currently unknown. The sample belongs to a study of T cell clonotyping in hematopoietic cell transplantation. Assay: immunoSEQ multiplex PCR; the TCRdb copy retains only in-frame clones and omits some. The data hold about 19,000 clones, with around four fifths observed a single time. The CDR3 covers 15 residues. CDR1 is SGHRS, CDR2 YFSETQ, per germline. With 0 bases clipped from V and 4 bases from J, the junction kept 4 bases outside the gene matches. General study points: Broader posttransplant TCR repertoire diversity was predicted by graft donor and pretransplant recipient Inverse Simpson Index values.

Source material: peripheral blood mononuclear cells. This TCR was recovered from a man between 60 and 75 years old in good health. Some clones in this sample may be carry-over from other donors' samples. V and J are TRBV5-1 and TRBJ2-7; TRBD1 agrees at 10 bases. CDR3 nucleotide sequence: TGCGCCAGCAGCTTGGGGACAGGGGGAGGGTACGAGCAGTACTTC. It is translated as CASSLGTGGGYEQYF.